This TCR beta chain was observed in a study of tumor and adjacent non-tumor tissue in lung cancer. Study-level information: Histology: about 13 adenocarcinoma, a couple of squamous cell carcinoma, 1 small cell lung cancer. The patients, roughly eleven men and five or six women, were 31 to 76 with stage I to III disease. Findings and limits, study-wide: Shorter survival was associated with higher TCR diversity in tumors.

A note on this clonotype: The antigen remains undetermined. The junction differs from germline at one of its ends, possibly a read error.

RNA was extracted from bulk tissue without any cell sorting. Three rounds of nested PCR, following a modified ARM-PCR protocol, produced the TCRbeta library. Each CDR3 protein gets one entry after TCRdb re-called the multiplex PCR reads with MiXCR. In the table there are about 79,000 distinct CDR3 sequences, 72% of which are singletons. This CDR3 region has 15 residues. Germline-derived CDR1 and CDR2 are SGHAT and FQNNGV. This clonotype originated in a woman in her 40s with non-small cell lung cancer. This chain links TRBV11-2 with TRBJ2-1, with TRBD2 matching over 10 bases. The specimen was lung tumor tissue. CDR3 bases: TGTGCCAGCGGTCCCAGCGGGGGGGGCGGACTTGAACAGTTCTTT. It specifies CASGPSGGGGLEQFF.